The sequence of this T cell receptor (beta chain) was determined in a study of beta chain features in type 1 diabetes. On the study more broadly: The patients were much like the healthy donors in age, gender and cell yields.

Every sorted population was more than 95% pure. This clone was recorded a few times. Expressed TCRB transcripts were sequenced because the entire RNA isolate underwent reverse transcription. Measured with immunoSEQ multiplex PCR; TCRdb has only the in-frame clones, and not every one. The data contain about 330,000 clones, approximately 10% of them singletons. Per the germline V gene, CDR1 is LGHNA and CDR2 is YNFKEQ. J gave up 0 bases and V 5 bases, and 3 bases lay outside the gene matches. The CDR3 contains 15 residues. Material for sequencing was naive CD4+ T cells from blood. The chain is built from TRBV4-2 and TRBJ2-1, with TRBD1 identical over 8 bases. This receptor was obtained from a woman aged 30 to 39 in good health. CDR3 in amino acids: CASSFTGGSYNEQFF. The CDR3 DNA reads as TGTGCCAGCAGCTTCACAGGGGGCTCCTACAATGAGCAGTTCTTC.